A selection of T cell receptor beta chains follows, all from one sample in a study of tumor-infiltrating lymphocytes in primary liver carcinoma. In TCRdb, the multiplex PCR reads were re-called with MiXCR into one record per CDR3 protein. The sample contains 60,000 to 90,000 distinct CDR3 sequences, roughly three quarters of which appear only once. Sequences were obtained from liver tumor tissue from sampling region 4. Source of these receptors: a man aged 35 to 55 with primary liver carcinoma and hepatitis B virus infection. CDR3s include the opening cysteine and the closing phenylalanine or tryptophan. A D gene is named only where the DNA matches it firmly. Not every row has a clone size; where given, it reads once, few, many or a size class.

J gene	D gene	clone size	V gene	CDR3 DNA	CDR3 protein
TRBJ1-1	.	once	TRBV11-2	TGTGCCAACGGCCAAAACTGGGTGGCGACACTCACTGAAGCTTTCTTT	CANGQNWVATLTEAFF
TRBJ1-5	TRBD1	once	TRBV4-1	TGCGCCAGCAGCCTAAACACGGACAGGGTTGACCAGCCCCAGCATTTT	CASSLNTDRVDQPQHF
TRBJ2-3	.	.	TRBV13	TGTGCCAACAGCATGGGACAGAAGTACGGGGGTACGCAATATTTT	CANSMGQKYGGTQYF
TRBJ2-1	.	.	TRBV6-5	TGTGCCAGGAGCCCCACAGTACTAGAGTTGTACAATAAGCAGTTCTTC	CARSPTVLELYNKQFF
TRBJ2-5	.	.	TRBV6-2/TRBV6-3	TGTGCCAGCAGTAGTAGCGGAGAGATAGAGACCCAGTACTTC	CASSSSGEIETQYF
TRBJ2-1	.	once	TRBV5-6	TGTACCAGCACCTCGAGGGCTGGGGAGTACAATGAGCAGTTCTTC	CTSTSRAGEYNEQFF
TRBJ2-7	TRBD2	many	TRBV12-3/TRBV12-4	TGTGCCAGCAGTCTCTTAGCGGGTGTCTACGAGCAGTACTTC	CASSLLAGVYEQYF
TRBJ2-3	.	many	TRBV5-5	TGTGCCAGCAGTTTAAAGGATACGCAGTATTTT	CASSLKDTQYF
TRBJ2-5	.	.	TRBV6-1	TGTGCCAGCAGGAGACACTTCCAAGAGACCCAATACTTC	CASRRHFQETQYF
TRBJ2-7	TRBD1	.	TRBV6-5	TGTACCATCAGTCCATCCAGAGACAGGGTGGAGCAGTACTTC	CTISPSRDRVEQYF
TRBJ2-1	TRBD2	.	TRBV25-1	TGTGCCAGCCCCCCCCTTAGCGGGAGGCACAATGGGCAGTTCTTC	CASPPLSGRHNGQFF